Listed here are 8 T cell receptor beta chains from one sample, sequenced in a study of early T cells in non-severe SARS-CoV-2 infection. TCRdb ran MiXCR on the 5' RACE reads and lists one entry per CDR3 protein. The sample lists tens of thousands of distinct CDR3 sequences, approximately 8.8% occurring once. The specimen was whole blood, collected at baseline. The receptors come from an adult who was a healthcare worker with PCR-confirmed SARS-CoV-2 infection or an uninfected control (not recorded which).

This clonotype was detected a few times. CDR3: CASSWGETVQYF. The CDR3 nucleotides read TGTGCCAGCAGTTGGGGAGAAACGGTGCAGTACTTC. V and J are TRBV6-2 or TRBV6-3 and TRBJ2-7; possibly TRBD2 for D (5 bases). Germline V gene sequence: CDR1 MNHEY, CDR2 SVGEGT. The CDR3 runs to 12 residues. V gave up 4 bases and J gave up 9 bases, with 13 bases separating them.

This clonotype came up many times. J is TRBJ2-3 and V is TRBV6-2 or TRBV6-3; D is unclear. The CDR3 covers 13 residues. Trimming cost V 8 bases and J 3 bases, with 12 bases left between them. From germline, CDR1 is MNHEY and CDR2 SVGEGT. CDR3 nucleotide sequence: TGTGCCAGCGGTTTTGCCGGGACAGATACGCAGTATTTT. This translates into CASGFAGTDTQYF.

The chain has TRBV6-2 or TRBV6-3 and TRBJ2-7, with TRBD1 matching over 7 bases. Germline V gene sequence: CDR1 MNHEY, CDR2 SVGEGT. Unmatched junction bases numbered 6, after V lost 6 bases and J lost 4 bases. The CDR3 runs 13 residues. Here the CDR3 DNA reads TGTGCCAGCAGAAAGGGGGCTGAATACGAGCAGTACTTC. Translating gives CASRKGAEYEQYF.

There are many counts of this clonotype. The chain links TRBV20-1 to TRBJ1-3, with D maybe TRBD1 (6 bases). Trimming cost V 3 bases and J 0 bases, with 15 bases left between them. Germline V gene sequence: CDR1 DFQATT, CDR2 SNEGSKA (reference sequence). The CDR3 runs to 16 residues. CDR3 nucleotide sequence: TGCAGTGCTAGGGCAGGGGCTTCCTCCTCTGGAAACACCATATATTTT. It encodes CSARAGASSSGNTIYF.

This clonotype occurred many times. V is TRBV7-3 and J is TRBJ2-3; 11 bases are a match to TRBD2. The CDR3 has 15 amino acids. Germline V gene sequence: CDR1 SGHTA, CDR2 FQGTGA. The V segment lost 3 bases and the J segment 6 bases; nucleotides outside the gene matches: 5. CDR3 coding DNA: TGTGCCAGCAGCTTTAGCGGGAGGGCCGTGGATACGCAGTATTTT. This sequence encodes CASSFSGRAVDTQYF.

This clonotype was counted a few times. V usage is TRBV5-1 and J usage is TRBJ2-7, with D tentatively TRBD1 (6 bases). The CDR3 extends over 15 amino acids. Germline V gene lookup returns CDR1 SGHRS and CDR2 YFSETQ. The V end lost 6 bases, the J end lost 3 bases, and 19 bases lay between the germline ends. CDR3 sequence: CASTPGRGAVYEQYF. CDR3 nucleotides: TGCGCCAGCACCCCTGGCAGGGGCGCGGTCTACGAGCAGTACTTC.

The rearrangement joins TRBV29-1 to TRBJ2-7, with D perhaps assigned TRBD1 or TRBD2 (5 bases each). The CDR3 consists of 12 residues. The V gene's germline CDR1 is SQVTM and CDR2 ANQGSEA. V dropped 6 bases and J dropped 3 bases, with 12 bases sitting between them. The CDR3 region has the DNA TGCAGCGTCCGGGGACGGGACTACGAGCAGTACTTC. This encodes CSVRGRDYEQYF.

The chain couples TRBV7-2 to TRBJ2-1; the match to TRBD2 covers 14 bases. V was clipped by 3 bases and J by 7 bases; unmatched bases: 2. CDR1 is SGHTA, CDR2 FQGNSA, per germline. The CDR3 covers 15 residues. The CDR3 region has the DNA TGTGCCAGCAGCTTGGGGACTAGCGGGAGTAATGAGCAGTTCTTC. Translating gives CASSLGTSGSNEQFF.